This T cell receptor beta chain was captured in a study of blood T cell repertoires in COVID-19. For the study at large: Sites across the United States, Italy and Spain contributed samples from acute and convalescent COVID-19. Nucleic acid was either cDNA or gDNA, and it came from T cells, B-cell-depleted T cells, or PBMCs.

Per the study methods: Amplification with reference gene primers provided the estimates of nucleated cell counts. Measured with immunoSEQ multiplex PCR; TCRdb has only the in-frame clones, and not every one. V and J calls and clone size are given by that table; D and trimming were obtained from the DNA. Of about 140,000 clones detected, more than 75% appear once; the ten largest clones hold 3.5% to 5%. The CDR3 is 13 residues long. The J segment lost 5 bases and the V segment lost 7 bases, leaving 5 bases of the junction unmatched. Germline CDR1 is SNHLY and CDR2 is FYNNEI. This clone was picked up a small number of times.

The chain joins TRBV2 to TRBJ1-2; TRBD1 matches at 9 bases. This clonotype was sampled from a woman of 80 years or more with acute or convalescent COVID-19. Sequenced sample: peripheral blood. CDR3 nucleotides: TGTGCCAGCAACAGGGACAGGGTTTATGGCTACACCTTC. Translating it yields CASNRDRVYGYTF.